This T cell receptor beta chain was recorded in a study of blood T cells in healthy people across ages. The CDR3 loop spans 15 amino acids. In germline, CDR1 is SGHTA, CDR2 FQGNSA. Trimming removed 5 bases at V and 7 bases at J, with 17 bases between. Through a sample-barcoded 5' primer and a J-beta primer mix, a second PCR was run for 7 to 11 cycles. TCRdb reprocessed the 5' RACE reads with MiXCR, giving one entry per CDR3 protein. The sample records 700,000 to 850,000 distinct CDR3 sequences, about 34% being singletons. The receptor was derived from a young man in good health. The specimen sequenced was blood. The chain links TRBV7-2 to TRBJ1-4; D is possibly TRBD1 (5 bases). CDR3 sequence reads: CASSLGPELGEKLFF. The DNA for the CDR3 is TGTGCCAGCAGCCTGGGACCGGAGCTGGGTGAAAAACTGTTTTTT.